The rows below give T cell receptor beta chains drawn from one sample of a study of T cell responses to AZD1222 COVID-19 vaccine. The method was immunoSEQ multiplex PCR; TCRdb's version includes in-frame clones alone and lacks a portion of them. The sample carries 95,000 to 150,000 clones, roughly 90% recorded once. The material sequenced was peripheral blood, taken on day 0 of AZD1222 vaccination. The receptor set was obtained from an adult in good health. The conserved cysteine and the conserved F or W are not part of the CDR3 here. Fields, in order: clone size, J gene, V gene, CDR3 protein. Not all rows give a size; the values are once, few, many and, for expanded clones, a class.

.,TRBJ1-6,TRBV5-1,ASSLQGNNSPLH
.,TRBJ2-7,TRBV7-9,ASSLPPTGSDYEQY
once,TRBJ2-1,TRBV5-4,ASIPLAGVNNEQF
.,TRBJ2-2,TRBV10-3,AISEGGTGELF
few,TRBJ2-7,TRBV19,ASSTLLTASYEQY
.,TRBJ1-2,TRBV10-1,ASGKNGYT
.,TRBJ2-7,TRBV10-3,AITAGQNHEQY
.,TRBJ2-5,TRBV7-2,ASSRRFQETQY
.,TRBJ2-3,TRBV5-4,ASSRGGDTDTQY
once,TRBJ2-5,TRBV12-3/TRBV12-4,ASSFQETQY
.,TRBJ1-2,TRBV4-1,ASSPAPRGGYT
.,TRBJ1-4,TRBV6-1,ASSVGQGAANEKLF
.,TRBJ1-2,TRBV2,ASTQRVGGYGYT
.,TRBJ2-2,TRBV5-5,ASSFSGSPGELF
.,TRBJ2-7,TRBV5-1,ASSLVDRGSEQY
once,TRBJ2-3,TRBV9,ASSVSPGASTDTQY
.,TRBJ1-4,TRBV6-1,AARQPTNEKLF
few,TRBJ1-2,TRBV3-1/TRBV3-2,ASRHIQGAGKGYT
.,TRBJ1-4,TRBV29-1,SVLGTLNEKLF
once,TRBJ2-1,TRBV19,ASMFRVGNEQF
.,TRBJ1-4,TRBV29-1,SVEEARNEKLF
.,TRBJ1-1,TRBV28,ASRDRALATEAF
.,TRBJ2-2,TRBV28,ASSLSSGTGTGELF
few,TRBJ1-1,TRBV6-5,ASSPDMLNTEAF
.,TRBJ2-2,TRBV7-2,ASSSRLAGADGELF
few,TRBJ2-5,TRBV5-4,ASSGGGETQY
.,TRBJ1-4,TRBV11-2,ASSLTGGYREKLF
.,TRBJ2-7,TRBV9,ASSPRGEAGRDEQY
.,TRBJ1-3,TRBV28,ASSGQGFIGNTIY
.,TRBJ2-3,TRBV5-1,ASSFRGTSGDTHPDTQY
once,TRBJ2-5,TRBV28,ASGLEGQRTQY
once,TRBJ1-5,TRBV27,ASSWQMNQPQH
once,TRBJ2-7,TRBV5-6,ASSFRLAVSEQY
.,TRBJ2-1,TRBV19,ASRGFGVSNEQF
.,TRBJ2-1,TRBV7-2,ASSFNRGRNEQF
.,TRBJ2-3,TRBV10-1,ASSEGQRTDTQY
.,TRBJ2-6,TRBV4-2,ASSPQGQGGFGGANVLT
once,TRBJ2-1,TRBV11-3,ASSSSGLAGVGEQF
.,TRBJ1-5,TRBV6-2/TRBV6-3,ASSSDRGYNQPQH
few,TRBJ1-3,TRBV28,ASTVLGGPSGNTIY
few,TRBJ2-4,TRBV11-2,ASSLIREAGKNIQY
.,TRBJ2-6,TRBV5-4,ASSLNSHSGANVLT
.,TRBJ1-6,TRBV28,ASIWGQANSPLH